This T cell receptor (beta chain) was captured by sequencing in a study of vaccination and CD4 T cells after COVID-19. Study-level information: From HCoV-229E, HCoV-OC43, HCoV-NL63 and SARS-CoV-2, overlapping spike peptides were used to stimulate the cells.

A remark on this clonotype: Its antigen is not known.

This sample's treatment: 10-day PBMC culture with coronavirus spike peptide pools or control peptides (ViraFEST assay). Antigen-specific T cells were expanded with peptide pools by ViraFEST, and TCRs were then sequenced. Sequencing of cultured CD4+ T cell DNA used the Oncomine TCR Beta short-read assay. Genomic DNA was taken out of cultured CD4+ T cells by extraction. MiXCR, run by TCRdb on the PCR reads, gives a single entry per CDR3 protein. The table records about 21,000 distinct CDR3 sequences, about 51% of them present only once. Trimming pared 3 bases from V and 6 bases from J, leaving 8 bases between. CDR1 and CDR2 (germline): DFQATT, SNEGSKA (reference sequence). The CDR3 is made up of 12 amino acids.

This clonotype was obtained from a human donor who had recovered from COVID-19. This chain joins TRBV20-1 and TRBJ2-2; D may be TRBD2 (5 bases). Sequencing was performed on CD4+ T cells from blood, cultured in vitro. The DNA of the CDR3 is TGCAGTGCTAGGCGGGTTCCCGGGGAGCTGTTTTTT. As protein: CSARRVPGELFF.